This T cell receptor beta chain was identified in a study of blood T cell repertoires in COVID-19. Whole-study context: Both acute and convalescent COVID-19 samples were obtained from the United States, Italy and Spain. T cells, B-cell-depleted T cells, or PBMCs provided the cDNA or gDNA that served as material.

The germline gives CDR1 MGHRA, CDR2 YSYEKL. The CDR3 is 13 residues long. V was shortened by 1 base and J by 10 bases, with 11 bases between the two germline ends. Recovered status in Cohort 3 required two negative PCRs, clearance, or symptom resolution. Original processing notes: Nucleated cell counts were estimated from reference gene primer amplification. Sequencing was performed with immunoSEQ multiplex PCR; in TCRdb, only in-frame clones are kept and a portion is missing. V, J and clone size derive from that table, while D and trimming were established from the DNA sequence. Among almost 250,000 clones listed, about 89% were seen once.

The sample taken for sequencing was PBMCs or T cells enriched from blood (not recorded which). This clonotype was obtained from a young woman who had recovered from COVID-19. The genes are TRBV4-1 and TRBJ2-4, with D maybe TRBD1 (5 bases). The CDR3, as DNA: TGCGCCAGCAGCCAAGCGGCACCAGGGATTCAGTACTTC. It yields the protein CASSQAAPGIQYF.